A single TCR beta chain is shown here with its context. Its matching antigen is unknown. This PCR relied on a set of 60 Vbeta primers and 13 Jbeta primers. Assay used: immunoSEQ multiplex PCR; TCRdb lists only in-frame clones, some missing. The sample has more than 200,000 clones; approximately 70% are singletons. The entry originates in a study of cytomegalovirus exposure and HLA in healthy donors. Across the study: The Caucasian-associated ancestry cluster contained more than 75% of the approximately 400 genotyped donors.

Nominal health characterized the donors when sampled, though unrecorded immune exposures were likely. Study-wide findings and caveats: In a later analysis, HLA-C alleles had the fewest associated TCRs, DRB1 alleles the most.

Deletions cut 2 bases from V and 3 bases from J, with 14 bases between. CDR1 SGHRS and CDR2 YFSETQ come from the germline V gene. The CDR3 consists of 16 residues. This clonotype was sampled from a man in his forties in good health and CMV-seropositive. Sequenced input: PBMCs. The chain employs TRBV5-1 and TRBJ1-4; tentative D call: TRBD1 (5 bases). CDR3 residues: CASSLGAGPPNEKLFF. The CDR3 DNA reads as TGCGCCAGCAGCTTAGGGGCAGGGCCCCCTAATGAAAAACTGTTTTTT.